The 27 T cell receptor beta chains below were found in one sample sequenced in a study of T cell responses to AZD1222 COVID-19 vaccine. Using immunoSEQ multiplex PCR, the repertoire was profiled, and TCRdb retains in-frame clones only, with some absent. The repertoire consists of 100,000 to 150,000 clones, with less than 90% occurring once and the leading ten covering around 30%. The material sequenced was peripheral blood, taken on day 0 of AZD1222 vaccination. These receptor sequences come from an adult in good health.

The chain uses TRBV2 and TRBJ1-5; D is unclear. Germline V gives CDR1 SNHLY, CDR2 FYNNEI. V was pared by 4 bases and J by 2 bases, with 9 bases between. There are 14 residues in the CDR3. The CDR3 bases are TGTGCCAGCAGTGTTGAATTGGGCAATCAGCCCCAGCATTTT. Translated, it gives CASSVELGNQPQHF.

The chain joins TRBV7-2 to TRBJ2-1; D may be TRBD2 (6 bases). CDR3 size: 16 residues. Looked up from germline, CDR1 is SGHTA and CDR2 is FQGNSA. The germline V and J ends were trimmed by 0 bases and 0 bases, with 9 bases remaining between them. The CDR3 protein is CASSLASGDSYNEQFF. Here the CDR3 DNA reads TGTGCCAGCAGCTTAGCTAGCGGCGACTCCTACAATGAGCAGTTCTTC.

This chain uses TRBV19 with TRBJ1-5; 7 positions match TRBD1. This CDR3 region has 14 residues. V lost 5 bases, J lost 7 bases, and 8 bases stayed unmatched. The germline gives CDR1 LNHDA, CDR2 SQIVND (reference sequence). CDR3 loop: CASSATQGWQPQHF. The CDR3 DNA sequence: TGTGCCAGTAGTGCCACACAGGGGTGGCAGCCCCAGCATTTT. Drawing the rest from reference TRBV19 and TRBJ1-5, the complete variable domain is DGGITQSPKYLFRKEGQNVTLSCEQNLNHDAMYWYRQDPGQGLRLIYYSQIVNDFQKGDIAEGYSVSREKKESFPLTVTSAQKNPTAFYLCASSATQGWQPQHFGDGTRLSIL.

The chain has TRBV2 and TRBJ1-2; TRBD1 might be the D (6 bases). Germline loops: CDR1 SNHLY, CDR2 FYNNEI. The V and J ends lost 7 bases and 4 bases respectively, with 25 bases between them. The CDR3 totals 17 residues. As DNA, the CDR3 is TGTGCCAGCATCCGAGACAGGCTTGCCCCCGTTGGCTATGGCTACACCTTC. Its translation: CASIRDRLAPVGYGYTF.

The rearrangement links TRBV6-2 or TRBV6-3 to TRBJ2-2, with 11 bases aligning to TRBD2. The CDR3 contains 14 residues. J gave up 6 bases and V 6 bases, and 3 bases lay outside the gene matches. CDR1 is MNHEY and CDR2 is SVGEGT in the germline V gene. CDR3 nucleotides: TGTGCCAGCAGCACGGGACTAGCGGCCGGGGAGCTGTTTTTT. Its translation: CASSTGLAAGELFF.

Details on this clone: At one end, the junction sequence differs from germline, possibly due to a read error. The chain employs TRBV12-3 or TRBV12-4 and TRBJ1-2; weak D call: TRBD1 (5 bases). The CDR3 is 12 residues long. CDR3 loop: CASSPGRAIFSF. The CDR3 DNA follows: TGTGCCAGCAGTCCAGGGAGGGCTATATTCTCCTTC.

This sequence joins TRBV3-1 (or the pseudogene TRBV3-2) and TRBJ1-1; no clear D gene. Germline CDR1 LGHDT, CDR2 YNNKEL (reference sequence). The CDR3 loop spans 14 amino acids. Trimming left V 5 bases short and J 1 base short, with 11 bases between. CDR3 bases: TGTGCCAGCAGCTTCGATAAAAAGAACACTGAAGCTTTCTTT. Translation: CASSFDKKNTEAFF.

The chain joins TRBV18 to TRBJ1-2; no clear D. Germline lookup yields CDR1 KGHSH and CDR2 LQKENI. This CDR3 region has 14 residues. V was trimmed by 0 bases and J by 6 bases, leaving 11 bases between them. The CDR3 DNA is TGTGCCAGCTCACCACCGGGGAGGGCTGATGGCTACACCTTC. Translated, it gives CASSPPGRADGYTF.

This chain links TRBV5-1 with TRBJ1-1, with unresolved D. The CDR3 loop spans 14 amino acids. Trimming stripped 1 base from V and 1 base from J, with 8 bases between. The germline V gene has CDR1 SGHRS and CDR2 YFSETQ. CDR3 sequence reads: CASSLRTGNTEAFF. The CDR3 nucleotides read TGCGCCAGCAGCTTGCGGACGGGGAACACTGAAGCTTTCTTT.

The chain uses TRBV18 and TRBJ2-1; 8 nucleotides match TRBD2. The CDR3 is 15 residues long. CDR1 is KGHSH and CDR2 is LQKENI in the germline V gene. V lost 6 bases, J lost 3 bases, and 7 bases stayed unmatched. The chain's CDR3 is CASSPGAGGYNEQFF. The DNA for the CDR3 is TGTGCCAGCTCCCCCGGTGCGGGAGGCTACAATGAGCAGTTCTTC.

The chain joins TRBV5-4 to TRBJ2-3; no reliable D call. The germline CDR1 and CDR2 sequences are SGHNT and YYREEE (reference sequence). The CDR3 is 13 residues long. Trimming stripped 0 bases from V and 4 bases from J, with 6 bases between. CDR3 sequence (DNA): TGTGCCAGCAGCTTGGAGGCTTCAGATACGCAGTATTTT. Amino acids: CASSLEASDTQYF.

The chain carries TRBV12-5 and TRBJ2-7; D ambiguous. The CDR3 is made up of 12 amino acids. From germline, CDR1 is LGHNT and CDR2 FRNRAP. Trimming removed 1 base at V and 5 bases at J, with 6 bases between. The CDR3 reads CASGLGQNEQYF. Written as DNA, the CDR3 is TGTGCTAGTGGTTTGGGGCAGAACGAGCAGTACTTC.

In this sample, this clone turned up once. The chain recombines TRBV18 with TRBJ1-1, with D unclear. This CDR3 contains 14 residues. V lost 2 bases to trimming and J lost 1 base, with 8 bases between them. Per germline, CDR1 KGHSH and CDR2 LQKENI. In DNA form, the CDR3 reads TGTGCCAGCTCACCATCGTACGGGAACACTGAAGCTTTCTTT. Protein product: CASSPSYGNTEAFF.

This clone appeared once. CDR3 region: CAWRAGGGSYNSPLHF. The CDR3 nucleotides are TGTGCCTGGAGGGCTGGGGGAGGCTCCTATAATTCACCCCTCCACTTT. This chain connects TRBV30 to TRBJ1-6; maybe TRBD1 (5 bases). The CDR3 has 16 amino acids. V shed 3 bases and J shed 0 bases, with 12 bases lying between them. Germline-derived CDR1 and CDR2 are GTSNPN and SVGIG (reference sequence).

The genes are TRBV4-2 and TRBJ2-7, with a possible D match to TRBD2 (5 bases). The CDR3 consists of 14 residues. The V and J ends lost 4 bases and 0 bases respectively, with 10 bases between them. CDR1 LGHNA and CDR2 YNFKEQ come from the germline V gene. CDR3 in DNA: TGTGCCAGCAGCCTAGCGACCAGCTCCTACGAGCAGTACTTC. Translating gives CASSLATSSYEQYF.

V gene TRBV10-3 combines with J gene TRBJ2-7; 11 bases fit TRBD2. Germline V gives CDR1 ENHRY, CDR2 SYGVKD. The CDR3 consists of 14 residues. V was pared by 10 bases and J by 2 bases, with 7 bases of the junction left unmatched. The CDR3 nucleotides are TGTGCCAGCAGACTAGCGGGACCAACCTACGAGCAGTACTTC. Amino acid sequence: CASRLAGPTYEQYF.

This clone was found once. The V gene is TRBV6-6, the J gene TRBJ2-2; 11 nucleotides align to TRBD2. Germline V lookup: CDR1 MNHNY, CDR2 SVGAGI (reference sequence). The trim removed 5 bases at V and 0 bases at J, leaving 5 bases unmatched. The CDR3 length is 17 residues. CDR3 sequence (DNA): TGTGCCAGCAGTCTACTAGCGGGGGCGTCGAACACCGGGGAGCTGTTTTTT. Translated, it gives CASSLLAGASNTGELFF.

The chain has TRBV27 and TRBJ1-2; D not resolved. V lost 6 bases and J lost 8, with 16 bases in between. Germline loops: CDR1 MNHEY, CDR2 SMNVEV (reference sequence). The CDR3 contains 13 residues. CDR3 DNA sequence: TGTGCCAGCAGCCCAGACCGGGTGGGGGGCTACACCTTC. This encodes CASSPDRVGGYTF.

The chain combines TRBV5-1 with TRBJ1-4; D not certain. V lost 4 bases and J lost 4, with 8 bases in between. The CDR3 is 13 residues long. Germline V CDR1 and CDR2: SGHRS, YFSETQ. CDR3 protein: CASSGGFNEKLFF. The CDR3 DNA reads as TGCGCCAGCAGCGGCGGCTTTAATGAAAAACTGTTTTTT.

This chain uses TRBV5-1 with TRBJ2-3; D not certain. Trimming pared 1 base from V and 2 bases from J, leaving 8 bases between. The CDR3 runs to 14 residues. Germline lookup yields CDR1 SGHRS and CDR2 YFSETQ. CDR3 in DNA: TGCGCCAGCAGCTTGTCTGGGAACACAGATACGCAGTATTTT. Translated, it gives CASSLSGNTDTQYF.

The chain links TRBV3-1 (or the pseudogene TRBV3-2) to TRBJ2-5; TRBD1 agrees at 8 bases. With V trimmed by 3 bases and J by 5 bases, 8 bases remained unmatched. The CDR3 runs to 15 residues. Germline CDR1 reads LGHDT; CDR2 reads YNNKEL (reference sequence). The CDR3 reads CASSQSRTGYETQYF. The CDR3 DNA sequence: TGTGCCAGCAGCCAGTCCCGGACAGGGTACGAGACCCAGTACTTC.

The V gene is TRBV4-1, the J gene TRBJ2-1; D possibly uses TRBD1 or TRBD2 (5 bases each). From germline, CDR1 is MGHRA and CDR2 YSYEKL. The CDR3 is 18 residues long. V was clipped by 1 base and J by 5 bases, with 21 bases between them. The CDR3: CASSQVSRYGMGDNEQFF. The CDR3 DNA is TGCGCCAGCAGCCAAGTCTCTCGGTACGGGATGGGGGACAATGAGCAGTTCTTC.

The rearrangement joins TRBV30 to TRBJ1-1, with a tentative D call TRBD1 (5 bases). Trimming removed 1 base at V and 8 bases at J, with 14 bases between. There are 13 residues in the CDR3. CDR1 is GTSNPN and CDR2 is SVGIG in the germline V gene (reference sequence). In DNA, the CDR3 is TGTGCCTGGAGTGCCCAGGGTCTTTGGGAAGCTTTCTTT. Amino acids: CAWSAQGLWEAFF.

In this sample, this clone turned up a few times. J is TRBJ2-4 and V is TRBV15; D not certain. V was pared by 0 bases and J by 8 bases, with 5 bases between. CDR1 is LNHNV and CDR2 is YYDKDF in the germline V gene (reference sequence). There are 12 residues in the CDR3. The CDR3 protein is CATSRDGDIQYF. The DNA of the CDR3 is TGTGCCACCAGCAGAGATGGGGACATTCAGTACTTC. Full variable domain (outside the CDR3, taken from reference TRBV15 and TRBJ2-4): DAMVIQNPRYQVTQFGKPVTLSCSQTLNHNVMYWYQQKSSQAPKLLFHYYDKDFNNEADTPDNFQSRRPNTSFCFLDIRSPGLGDTAMYLCATSRDGDIQYFGAGTRLSVL.

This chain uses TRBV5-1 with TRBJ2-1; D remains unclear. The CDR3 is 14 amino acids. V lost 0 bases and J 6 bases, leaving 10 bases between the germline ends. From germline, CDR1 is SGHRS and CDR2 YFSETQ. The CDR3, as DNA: TGCGCCAGCAGCTTGGAACCCGCTGGCAATGAGCAGTTCTTC. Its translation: CASSLEPAGNEQFF.

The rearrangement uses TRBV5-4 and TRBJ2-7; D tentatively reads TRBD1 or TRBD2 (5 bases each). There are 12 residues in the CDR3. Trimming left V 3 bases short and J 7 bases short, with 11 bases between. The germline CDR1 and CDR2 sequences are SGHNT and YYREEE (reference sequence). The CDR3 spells CASSWDRLEQYF. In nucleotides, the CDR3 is TGTGCCAGCAGCTGGGACCGCCTGGAGCAGTACTTC.

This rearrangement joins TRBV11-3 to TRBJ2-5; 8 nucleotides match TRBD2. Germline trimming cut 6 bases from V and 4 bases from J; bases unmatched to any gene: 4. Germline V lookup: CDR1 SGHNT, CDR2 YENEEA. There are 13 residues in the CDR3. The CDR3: CASSPSGRETQYF. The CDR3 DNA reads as TGTGCCAGCAGTCCAAGCGGGAGAGAGACCCAGTACTTC.